This TCR delta chain was captured in a study of gamma-delta chains in newborns, infants, children. Germline loops: CDR1 GEAIGNYY, CDR2 EKD. This CDR3 region has 18 residues. Deletions cut 0 bases from V and 0 bases from J, with 11 bases between. In its sample, this clone ranks as large. TCRdb applied CATT to the reads for clone calling. The table has approximately 2,800 delta-chain clones, about 43% seen once. V is TRDV2 and J is TRDJ3; a weak D match, TRDD3 (6 bases). The source is a child who received the measles vaccine. The sequencing here drew on blood, taken at baseline. CDR3 region: CACDTGDFSSWDTRQMFF. The CDR3 region has the DNA TGTGCCTGTGACACCGGGGATTTTAGCTCCTGGGACACCCGACAGATGTTTTTC.